This T cell receptor beta chain was recovered during a study of CD8 T cells in Susac syndrome. This clonotype was observed a single time. Antigen unknown. Reverse transcription of about 0.45 to 1 ug RNA was performed with random hexamers. The TCR beta CDR3 was amplified by immunoSEQ multiplex PCR across 54 Vbeta, 13 Jbeta. MiXCR, applied by TCRdb to the immunoSEQ multiplex PCR reads, yields one record per CDR3 protein. The table lists about 200,000 distinct CDR3 sequences, roughly 96% of them singletons. V lost 3 bases to trimming and J lost 4 bases, with 14 bases between them. The CDR3 sequence is 15 residues long. CDR1 is KGHDR and CDR2 is SFDVKD in the germline V gene. Study-wide points: By the study's own acknowledgment, its TCR sequencing and HLA analysis included relatively few individuals.

The multiple sclerosis control group was made up of treatment-naive patients with stable or active relapsing-remitting disease. FACS was used to enrich TEMRA cells, whereas the CD8+ and CD4+ T cells were obtained by negative isolation. The chain is built from TRBV24-1 and TRBJ2-5; the D gene is possibly TRBD2 (6 bases). Sequenced: CD4+ T cells from PBMCs. This receptor was taken from a human donor with multiple sclerosis. CDR3 nucleotide sequence: TGTGCCACCAGTGATAGGTTGGAGGGAGGAGAGACCCAGTACTTC. This gives the protein CATSDRLEGGETQYF.